The clone carrying this TCR beta chain has ten or more counts. Its antigen is undetermined. This CDR3 is built from 13 residues. The junction had 3 bases not matched to a gene; V was cut back by 5 bases and J by 5 bases. The data belong to a study of T cells in Graves' hyperthyroidism and ophthalmopathy. Study details: Before treatment of any kind, peripheral blood was taken at initial diagnosis. The study, taken as a whole, reports: Most clonotypes expanded in thyroid above 0.001 were likewise present in blood.

Each patient was aged 18 to 65 and had newly diagnosed hyperthyroidism of under 2 months' duration. Patients having uncontrolled infection, another autoimmune disease, pregnancy or lactation were not included. TCR beta CDR3 sequences were amplified from RNA transcripts. Initially, a first-round RT-PCR of the TCR CDR3 employed the HTBI primer set. TCRdb fed the multiplex PCR reads into MiXCR, producing one record per CDR3 protein. Of under 300,000 distinct CDR3 sequences in the sample, nearly 15% were seen once. This TCR was recovered from a woman between 45 and 65 years old with Graves' hyperthyroidism that later progressed to Graves' ophthalmopathy. The specimen sequenced was blood. This rearrangement joins TRBV12-3 or TRBV12-4 to TRBJ2-7, with 10 bases aligning to TRBD1. CDR3 sequence reads: CASSRDRGDEQYF. CDR3 in DNA: TGTGCCAGCAGTCGGGACAGGGGCGACGAGCAGTACTTC.